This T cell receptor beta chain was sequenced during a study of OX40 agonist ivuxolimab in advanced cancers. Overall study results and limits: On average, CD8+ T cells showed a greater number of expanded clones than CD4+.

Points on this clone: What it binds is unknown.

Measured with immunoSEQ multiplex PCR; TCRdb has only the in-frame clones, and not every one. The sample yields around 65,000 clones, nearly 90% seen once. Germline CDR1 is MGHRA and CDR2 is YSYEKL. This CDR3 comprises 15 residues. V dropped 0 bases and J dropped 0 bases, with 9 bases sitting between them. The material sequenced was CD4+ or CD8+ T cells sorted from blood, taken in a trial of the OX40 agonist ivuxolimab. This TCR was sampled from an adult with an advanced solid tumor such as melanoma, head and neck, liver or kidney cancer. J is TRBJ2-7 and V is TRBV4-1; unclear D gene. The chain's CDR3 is CASSQDWAASYEQYF. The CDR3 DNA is TGCGCCAGCAGCCAAGATTGGGCGGCCTCCTACGAGCAGTACTTC.